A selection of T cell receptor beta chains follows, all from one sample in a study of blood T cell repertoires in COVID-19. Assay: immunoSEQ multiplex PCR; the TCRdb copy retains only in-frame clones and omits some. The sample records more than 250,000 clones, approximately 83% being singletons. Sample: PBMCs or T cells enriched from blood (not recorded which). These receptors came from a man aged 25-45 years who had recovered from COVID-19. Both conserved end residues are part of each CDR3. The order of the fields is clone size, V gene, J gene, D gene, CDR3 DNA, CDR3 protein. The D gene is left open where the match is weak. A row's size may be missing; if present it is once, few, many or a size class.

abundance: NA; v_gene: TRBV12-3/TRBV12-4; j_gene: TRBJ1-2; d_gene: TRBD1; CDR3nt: TGTGCCAGCAGAGCAGGGGGCGTCTATGGCTACACCTTC; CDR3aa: CASRAGGVYGYTF
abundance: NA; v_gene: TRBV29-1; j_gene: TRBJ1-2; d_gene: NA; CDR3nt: TGCAGCGTTGAAGATCTCCCGGAGTATGGCTACACCTTC; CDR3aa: CSVEDLPEYGYTF
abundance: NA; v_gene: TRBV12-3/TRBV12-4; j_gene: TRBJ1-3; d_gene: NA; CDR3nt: TGTGCCAGCAGTTTATCAGGTGGAAACACCATATATTTT; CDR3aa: CASSLSGGNTIYF
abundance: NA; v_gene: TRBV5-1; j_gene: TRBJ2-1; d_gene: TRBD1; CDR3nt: TGCGCCAGCAGCTTGGGAGACTGGACAGGGATTTGGGATGAGCAGTTCTTC; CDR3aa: CASSLGDWTGIWDEQFF
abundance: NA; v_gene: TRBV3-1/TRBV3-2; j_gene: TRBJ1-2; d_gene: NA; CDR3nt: TGTGCCAGCAGCCAAGGGGTACGGGAAACCGATGGCTACACCTTC; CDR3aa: CASSQGVRETDGYTF
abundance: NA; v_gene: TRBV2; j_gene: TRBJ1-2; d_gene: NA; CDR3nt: TGTGCCAGCAGCCGACGGGATATTTCTAACTATGGCTACACCTTC; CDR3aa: CASSRRDISNYGYTF
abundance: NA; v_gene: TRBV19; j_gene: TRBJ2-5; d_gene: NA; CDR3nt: TGTGCCAGTAGTATGACGGGGGGCCCTCAAGAGACCCAGTACTTC; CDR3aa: CASSMTGGPQETQYF
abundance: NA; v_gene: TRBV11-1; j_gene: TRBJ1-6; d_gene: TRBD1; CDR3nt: TGTGCCAGCAGCTACAGGGGAGAAGGTTCACCCCTCCACTTT; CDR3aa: CASSYRGEGSPLHF
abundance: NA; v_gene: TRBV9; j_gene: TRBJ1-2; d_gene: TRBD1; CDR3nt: TGTGCCAGCAGCTACAGACAGGGGATAGGGGGGGATGGCTACACCTTC; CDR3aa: CASSYRQGIGGDGYTF
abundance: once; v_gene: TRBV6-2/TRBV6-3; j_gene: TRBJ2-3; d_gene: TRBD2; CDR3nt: TGTGCCAGCAGTTACCAAGCGGGGGCAGATACGCAGTATTTT; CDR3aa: CASSYQAGADTQYF
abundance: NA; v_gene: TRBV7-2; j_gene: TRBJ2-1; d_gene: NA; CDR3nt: TGTGCCAGCAGCCCGGACAGAGGCTCCTACAATGAGCAGTTCTTC; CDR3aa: CASSPDRGSYNEQFF
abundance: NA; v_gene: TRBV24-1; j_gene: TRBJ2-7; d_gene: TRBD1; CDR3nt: TGTGCCACCAGTGACCGAACAGGGGGCGAGCAGTACTTC; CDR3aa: CATSDRTGGEQYF
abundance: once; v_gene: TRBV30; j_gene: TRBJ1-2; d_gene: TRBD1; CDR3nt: TGTGCCTGGAACAGACAGGGGAAGGTGCGGGGCTACACCTTC; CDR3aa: CAWNRQGKVRGYTF
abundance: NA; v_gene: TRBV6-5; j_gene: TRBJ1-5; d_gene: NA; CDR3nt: TGTGCCAGCAACGCAGGCAATAGCAATCAGCCCCAGCATTTT; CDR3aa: CASNAGNSNQPQHF
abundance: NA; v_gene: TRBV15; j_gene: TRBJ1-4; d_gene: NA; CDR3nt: TGTGCCACCAGCAGAGAGGCGGCGAAACTGTTTTTT; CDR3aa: CATSREAAKLFF
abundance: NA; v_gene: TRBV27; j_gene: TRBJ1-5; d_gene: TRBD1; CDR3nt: TGTGCCAGCAGTTTCGGACAGGGATTCAATCAGCCCCAGCATTTT; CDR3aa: CASSFGQGFNQPQHF
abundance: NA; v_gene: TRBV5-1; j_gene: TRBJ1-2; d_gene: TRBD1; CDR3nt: TGCGCCAGCAGCTCCGAGGGACAGGGCTATGGCTACACCTTC; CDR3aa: CASSSEGQGYGYTF
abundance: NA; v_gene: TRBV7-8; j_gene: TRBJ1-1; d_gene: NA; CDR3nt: TGTGCCAGCAGCGTGGCCTCGAGGGTAAACACTGAAGCTTTCTTT; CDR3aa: CASSVASRVNTEAFF
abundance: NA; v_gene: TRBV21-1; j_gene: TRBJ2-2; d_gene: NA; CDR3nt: TGTGCCAGCATTGGACAGGTTAACACCGGGGAGCTGTTTTTT; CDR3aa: CASIGQVNTGELFF
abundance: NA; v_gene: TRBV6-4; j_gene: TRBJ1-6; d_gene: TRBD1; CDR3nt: TGTGCCAGCAGTGCGACCGGGACAGACTATTCACCCCTCCACTTT; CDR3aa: CASSATGTDYSPLHF
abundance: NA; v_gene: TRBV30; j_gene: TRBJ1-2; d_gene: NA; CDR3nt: TGTGCCTGGAGTGCCCAGAGGTATGGAAACTATGGCTACACCTTC; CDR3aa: CAWSAQRYGNYGYTF
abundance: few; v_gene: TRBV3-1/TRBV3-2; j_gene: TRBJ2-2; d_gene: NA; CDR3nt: TGTGCCAGCAGCGGGCGGGACGTCGCCGGGGAGCTGTTTTTT; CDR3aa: CASSGRDVAGELFF